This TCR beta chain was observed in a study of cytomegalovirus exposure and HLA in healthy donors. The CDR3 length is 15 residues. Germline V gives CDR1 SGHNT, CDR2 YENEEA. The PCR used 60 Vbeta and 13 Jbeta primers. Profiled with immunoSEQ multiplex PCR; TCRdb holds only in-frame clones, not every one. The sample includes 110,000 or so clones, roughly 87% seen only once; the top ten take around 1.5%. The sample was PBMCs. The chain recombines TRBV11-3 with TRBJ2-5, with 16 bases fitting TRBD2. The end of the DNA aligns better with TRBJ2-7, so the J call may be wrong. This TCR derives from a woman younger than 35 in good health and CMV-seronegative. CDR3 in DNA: TGTGCCAGCAGCTCGGGACTAGCGGGAGGGAGCGAGCAGTACTTC. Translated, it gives CASSSGLAGGSEQYF.